These T cell receptor beta chains were read from a single sample in a study of T-cell memory formation after mild COVID-19. TCRdb re-called the 5' RACE reads through MiXCR, storing one row per CDR3 protein. The sample comprises roughly 400,000 distinct CDR3 sequences, roughly 15% of which are singletons, and roughly a fifth rests with the top ten. Sequencing was performed on PBMCs or a T cell subset sorted from them (not recorded which). All receptors derive from a man between 18 and 35 years old who had mild COVID-19 (a few samples of this study predate the infection). Cell type and time point are not known. CDR3s include the opening cysteine and the closing phenylalanine or tryptophan.

V gene	CDR3 protein
TRBV12-3/TRBV12-4	CASSFGTEYNEQFF
TRBV27	CASSPGTGGKNTEAFF
TRBV5-1	CASSWFRIDTDTQYF
TRBV11-2	CASSPGGVEQFF
TRBV5-1	CASSVQVNTEAFF
TRBV20-1	CSARGRADTQYF
TRBV4-3	CASSLLVSNEQFF
TRBV7-9	CASRFTAGTGELFF
TRBV11-2	CASSLVAGGLGYGYTF
TRBV27	CASSSPALRTYTDTQYF
TRBV9	CASSVSGGRDNEQFF
TRBV7-7	CASSSTGSGTGELFF
TRBV6-2/TRBV6-3	CASSLRDAGPDTQYF
TRBV7-9	CASLGDRGNTEAFF
TRBV11-3	CASSWGLNGGFRKASGANVLTF
TRBV4-1	CARSQDRLAFYEQYF
TRBV7-3	CASSRNRGYEQYF
TRBV2	CASRRDDYGYTF
TRBV18	CASSPREGMNTEAFF
TRBV6-2/TRBV6-3	CAISGTEYNEQFF
TRBV12-3/TRBV12-4	CASSSVDRYQPQHF
TRBV9	CASSETSGEETQYF
TRBV7-2	CASRGTSSYEQYF
TRBV7-3	CARGLAGDMSYNEQFF
TRBV5-1	CASSSGDRIGYGYTF
TRBV5-1	CASSLVTGTSGNTIYF
TRBV5-1	CASSSGDGKNIQYF
TRBV6-5	CASSLQQGANYGYTF
TRBV7-2	CASSFTRRAQETQYF
TRBV5-1	CASSLGTESYEAFF
TRBV12-3/TRBV12-4	CASSLDLWGRSDYGYTF
TRBV5-1	CASSLGPENTEAFF
TRBV4-3	CASSQDWAVYEQYF
TRBV11-1	CASSVTGSGGELFF
TRBV28	CASSPLSGGLGELFF
TRBV4-3	CASSQGPLSTDTQYF
TRBV12-3/TRBV12-4	CATDRRNTEAFF
TRBV20-1	CSAREWDYTGELFF
TRBV4-2	CASSQDMVRGYEQYF
TRBV12-3/TRBV12-4	CASTALGGYSPLHF
TRBV12-3/TRBV12-4	CASSPGVGYGYTF
TRBV30	CAWGRDSNTEAFF
TRBV12-3/TRBV12-4	CASRPRQGPWGYGYTF
TRBV4-3	CASSQESAGYGYTF
TRBV6-2/TRBV6-3	CASSYPEGGSNTEAFF
TRBV18	CASSRDGRGPQPQHF
TRBV20-1	CSARVPGGAQETQYF
TRBV10-3	CASGGITEAFF
TRBV7-9	CASSSSSGGVLYSNQPQHF
TRBV3-1	CASSHRRAGSSYNEQFF
TRBV7-2	CASSWGWDTEAFF